This TCR beta chain was identified in a study of neurological immune-mediated disorders. Notes on the study in general: While HTLV-1-associated myelopathy showed the greatest TCR clonal expansion, multiple sclerosis showed the least, falling below healthy controls. Across subjects, no CDR3 amino acid sequence appeared in expanded clones of more than one subject, a finding that suggested private repertoires in all groups.

This clonotype was detected ten times or more. Its specificity is not known. The making of cDNA relied on 5'RACE with 10-nucleotide random UMIs. TCRdb re-called the 5' RACE reads with MiXCR, one entry per CDR3 protein. The table includes roughly 25,000 distinct CDR3 sequences, over 5% detected once. Serving as healthy controls were blood bank volunteers based in Maryland, USA. With 3 bases clipped from V and 6 bases from J, the junction kept 9 bases outside the gene matches. Per the germline V gene, CDR1 is KGHDR and CDR2 is SFDVKD. This CDR3 comprises 17 residues. The genes are TRBV24-1 and TRBJ2-1; 11 nucleotides match TRBD2. This clonotype originated in a middle-aged woman in good health. Sequenced material: PBMCs. This chain's CDR3 is CATSDTTGTSGLNEQFF. CDR3 nucleotide sequence: TGTGCCACCAGTGATACTACCGGGACTAGCGGCCTCAATGAGCAGTTCTTC.